These 21 T cell receptor beta chains originate from one sample sequenced in a study of shared clonotypes between healthy human individuals. The table came from immunoSEQ multiplex PCR; TCRdb's copy has only in-frame clones and leaves some out. In the table there are approximately 2,300,000 clones, less than 95% of which are singletons. The material sequenced was naive CD4+ T cells from PBMCs. This sample's subset: CD45RA+ positively selected. These receptors all stem from a man younger than 35 in good health. Some clones in this sample may be carry-over from other donors' samples.

The chain couples TRBV6-5 to TRBJ2-7, with D possibly TRBD1 on 6 matching bases. The CDR3 is 14 residues long. Trimming took 2 bases from V and 3 from J, leaving 11 bases between them. Germline assignment: CDR1 MNHEY and CDR2 SVGAGI. The CDR3 region has the DNA TGTGCCAGCAGTTACCAGGGGATGTTCTACGAGCAGTACTTC. Translated: CASSYQGMFYEQYF.

The gene calls are TRBV30 and TRBJ2-5; D possibly corresponds to TRBD1 (5 bases). The germline V gene encodes CDR1 GTSNPN and CDR2 SVGIG (reference sequence). The germline V and J ends were trimmed by 2 bases and 2 bases, with 18 bases remaining between them. The CDR3 contains 16 residues. The CDR3 spells CAWSSIKTALQETQYF. The CDR3 DNA reads as TGTGCCTGGAGTTCCATCAAGACAGCATTGCAAGAGACCCAGTACTTC.

The chain has TRBV2 and TRBJ2-7, with TRBD2 matching 14 bases. The CDR3 consists of 15 residues. CDR1 and CDR2 from the germline V gene are SNHLY and FYNNEI. V dropped 10 bases and J dropped 2; count of bases not matched to a gene: 7. CDR3 nucleotide sequence: TGTGCCACCAGGGGGACTAGCGGGAGACCCTACGAGCAGTACTTC. Protein product: CATRGTSGRPYEQYF.

V gene TRBV28 combines with J gene TRBJ2-3; TRBD1 might be the D (6 bases). V was trimmed by 6 bases and J by 4 bases, leaving 11 bases between them. The CDR3 has 13 amino acids. Germline V gene data show CDR1 as MDHEN and CDR2 as SYDVKM. CDR3 nucleotides: TGTGCCAGCAGGAAACAGGGCGCAGATACGCAGTATTTT. Its translation: CASRKQGADTQYF.

This clone was detected only once. The chain couples TRBV5-6 to TRBJ2-2; D gene ambiguous. The CDR3 consists of 15 residues. The germline CDR1 and CDR2 sequences are SGHDT and YYEEEE. Trimming stripped 5 bases from V and 4 bases from J, with 15 bases between. This chain's CDR3 is CASRDWTAATGELFF. In DNA form, the CDR3 reads TGTGCCAGCAGAGATTGGACCGCCGCCACCGGGGAGCTGTTTTTT.

The V and J genes are TRBV28 and TRBJ2-7; the D gene could be TRBD1 or TRBD2 (5 bases each). In germline, CDR1 is MDHEN, CDR2 SYDVKM. Trimming cost V 5 bases and J 2 bases, with 22 bases left between them. CDR3 length: 17 residues. DNA for the CDR3: TGTGCCAGCAGTGAGCTGAGGGGCCCCACCTCGGCCTACGAGCAGTACTTC. Protein sequence: CASSELRGPTSAYEQYF.

The V gene is TRBV27, the J gene TRBJ1-4; D is unresolved. This CDR3 is built from 17 residues. CDR1 is MNHEY and CDR2 is SMNVEV in the germline V gene (reference sequence). V was cut by 8 bases and J by 0 bases, with 19 bases left in between. The CDR3 protein is CASASLGRVATNEKLFF. The CDR3 DNA reads TGTGCCAGCGCTTCCCTTGGGAGGGTTGCAACTAATGAAAAACTGTTTTTT.

This clone has only one observation. The chain joins TRBV10-3 to TRBJ2-3; 8 bases align to TRBD2. The V gene's germline CDR1 is ENHRY and CDR2 SYGVKD. With V trimmed by 4 bases and J by 5 bases, 8 bases remained unmatched. This CDR3 contains 15 residues. The CDR3 DNA reads TGTGCCATCAGTGTTGGGGCCCGGGAGGGAGATACGCAGTATTTT. Protein: CAISVGAREGDTQYF.

The J gene is TRBJ2-7, the V gene TRBV19, with 12 bases fitting TRBD1. This CDR3 has 18 amino acids. CDR1 and CDR2 (germline): LNHDA, SQIVND (reference sequence). J lost 6 bases, V lost 5 bases, and 17 bases had no gene match. CDR3 loop: CASSPKTGQGAVRSEQYF. In DNA, the CDR3 is TGTGCCAGTAGTCCAAAAACGGGACAGGGGGCCGTTCGGTCCGAGCAGTACTTC. The complete variable domain, with remaining parts taken from reference TRBV19 and TRBJ2-7, reads DGGITQSPKYLFRKEGQNVTLSCEQNLNHDAMYWYRQDPGQGLRLIYYSQIVNDFQKGDIAEGYSVSREKKESFPLTVTSAQKNPTAFYLCASSPKTGQGAVRSEQYFGPGTRLTVT.

This clone was detected a few times. This chain connects TRBV5-5 to TRBJ1-1; D is perhaps TRBD1 (5 bases). Germline V lookup: CDR1 SGHKS, CDR2 YYEKEE (reference sequence). This CDR3 has 14 amino acids. The V end was cut by 5 bases, the J end by 1 base, with 12 bases between. The CDR3 region is CASSQGPTNTEAFF. The CDR3 region has the DNA TGTGCCAGCAGTCAGGGACCCACGAACACTGAAGCTTTCTTT.

The J gene is TRBJ2-3, the V gene TRBV28, with 8 bases matching TRBD2. V lost 3 bases and J lost 0; bases outside the gene matches: 11. Germline lookup yields CDR1 MDHEN and CDR2 SYDVKM. The CDR3 consists of 18 residues. The CDR3 is CASSLGGRNSASTDTQYF. In nucleotides, the CDR3 is TGTGCCAGCAGTTTGGGCGGGAGGAATTCTGCTAGCACAGATACGCAGTATTTT.

The gene calls are TRBV27 and TRBJ2-3; possibly TRBD2 for D (7 bases). CDR1 and CDR2 (germline): MNHEY, SMNVEV (reference sequence). V dropped 6 bases and J dropped 9 bases, with 19 bases sitting between them. This CDR3 spans 14 amino acids. The CDR3 spells CASSPQGLDRTQYF. The CDR3 DNA reads as TGTGCCAGCAGCCCGCAAGGACTAGACAGGACGCAGTATTTT.

The rearrangement links TRBV7-9 to TRBJ2-1, with 11 bases lining up with TRBD2. The CDR3 consists of 18 residues. V lost 1 base and J lost 4; bases outside the gene matches: 9. Per the germline V gene, CDR1 is SEHNR and CDR2 is FQNEAQ (reference sequence). CDR3 nucleotide sequence: TGTGCCAGCAGCTTAGGCAGGGGACTAGCGGAAATATACAATGAGCAGTTCTTC. Translating gives CASSLGRGLAEIYNEQFF.

The CDR3 region has the DNA TGTGCCAGCAGCCCGGGCCCGACAGGCCCTGAAGCTTTCTTT. Its protein is CASSPGPTGPEAFF. The chain carries TRBV7-3 and TRBJ1-1, with D perhaps TRBD1 (6 bases). The CDR3 length is 14 residues. V was cut by 5 bases and J by 6 bases, with 16 bases left in between. CDR1 and CDR2 from the germline V gene are SGHTA and FQGTGA.

V gene TRBV19 combines with J gene TRBJ1-2, with TRBD1 matching 7 bases. Germline V gene sequence: CDR1 LNHDA, CDR2 SQIVND (reference sequence). The junction had 3 bases not matched to a gene; V was cut back by 6 bases and J by 8 bases. The CDR3 is 11 amino acids. CDR3 residues: CASRTGLGYTF. Here the CDR3 DNA reads TGTGCCAGTAGGACAGGGTTGGGCTACACCTTC.

The rearrangement joins TRBV7-2 to TRBJ1-4; 7 bases fit TRBD1. Germline loops: CDR1 SGHTA, CDR2 FQGNSA. CDR3 size: 16 residues. The J segment lost 3 bases and the V segment lost 5 bases, leaving 9 bases of the junction unmatched. CDR3 region: CASSLLGQASNEKLFF. CDR3 sequence (DNA): TGTGCCAGCAGCCTCCTAGGACAGGCCTCTAATGAAAAACTGTTTTTT.

The V gene is TRBV4-1, the J gene TRBJ2-7; possibly TRBD2 for D (5 bases). Germline lookup yields CDR1 MGHRA and CDR2 YSYEKL. The V and J ends lost 4 bases and 1 base respectively, with 8 bases between them. The CDR3 sequence is 13 residues long. The CDR3 sequence is CASSPRGSYEQYF. In DNA, the CDR3 is TGCGCCAGCAGCCCACGGGGTTCCTACGAGCAGTACTTC.

The V call is TRBV6-1, the J call TRBJ1-1; D is perhaps TRBD1 (5 bases). The CDR3 loop spans 15 amino acids. Trimming removed 6 bases from V and 1 base from J, with 15 bases in between. Germline V gives CDR1 MNHNS, CDR2 SASEGT. CDR3 in amino acids: CASRLGELGNTEAFF. CDR3 DNA: TGTGCCAGCAGATTGGGGGAGCTAGGGAACACTGAAGCTTTCTTT.

V is TRBV28 and J is TRBJ1-5, with D unresolved. The CDR3 totals 14 residues. Trimming removed 3 bases from V and 10 bases from J, with 16 bases in between. Germline V gene lookup returns CDR1 MDHEN and CDR2 SYDVKM. CDR3 sequence reads: CASSFSRWVGPQHF. The CDR3 DNA is TGTGCCAGCAGTTTTTCGAGGTGGGTGGGCCCCCAGCATTTT. Drawing the rest from reference TRBV28 and TRBJ1-5, the complete variable domain is DVKVTQSSRYLVKRTGEKVFLECVQDMDHENMFWYRQDPGLGLRLIYFSYDVKMKEKGDIPEGYSVSREKKERFSLILESASTNQTSMYLCASSFSRWVGPQHFGDGTRLSIL.

The chain uses TRBV7-2 and TRBJ2-7, with 8 bases that match TRBD2. The CDR3 runs 17 residues. V shed 2 bases, J shed 0 bases, and the junction held 9 bases outside the gene matches. Germline CDR1 SGHTA, CDR2 FQGNSA. CDR3 DNA sequence: TGTGCCAGCAGCTTATCGGCCAAAAGCGGGGGCTCCTACGAGCAGTACTTC. As protein: CASSLSAKSGGSYEQYF. Based on the CDR3 plus reference TRBV7-2 and TRBJ2-7, the full variable domain is GAGVSQSPSNKVTEKGKDVELRCDPISGHTALYWYRQSLGQGLEFLIYFQGNSAPDKSGLPSDRFSAERTGGSVSTLTIQRTQQEDSAVYLCASSLSAKSGGSYEQYFGPGTRLTVT.

The J gene is TRBJ2-1, the V gene TRBV30, with 8 bases aligning to TRBD1. CDR3 length: 13 amino acids. V gave up 3 bases and J gave up 3 bases; unmatched junction bases: 1. In germline, CDR1 is GTSNPN, CDR2 SVGIG (reference sequence). CDR3 in DNA: TGTGCCTGGAGACAGGGGGGCTACAATGAGCAGTTCTTC. Translation gives CAWRQGGYNEQFF.